A single sample is the source of the 23 T cell receptor beta chains below, sequenced in a study of identical twins (dated by TCRdb to about 2016). The library relied on 5' RACE. The sequencer listed for this sample is Illumina HiSeq 2000. Using fastp trimming at Q25 and MiXCR clonotype assembly, TCRdb reanalyzed the public sequencing data and kept in-frame beta chains. Identical CDR3 proteins give one entry, which carries the most common genes and DNA. This sample has approximately 350,000 distinct CDR3 sequences in its table, and roughly an eighth of those were observed once. 7.2% of the sample is taken by the ten largest. This sample also belongs to another study, concerning yellow fever vaccine responses in identical twins.

The sequencing sample was made of CD8+ T cells sorted from blood. The source is a woman between 18 and 30 years old in good health.

This clonotype was counted between two and nine times. The gene calls are TRBV5-1 and TRBJ2-3; no reliable D call. Trimming stripped 6 bases from V and 3 bases from J, with 17 bases between. CDR1 and CDR2 from the germline V gene are SGHRS and YFSETQ. This CDR3 is built from 15 residues. CDR3 sequence: CASTSRNMGTDTQYF. In DNA, the CDR3 is TGCGCCAGCACGTCACGAAATATGGGTACAGATACGCAGTATTTT. Supplemented by reference TRBV5-1 and TRBJ2-3, the full variable domain reads KAGVTQTPRYLIKTRGQQVTLSCSPISGHRSVSWYQQTPGQGLQFLFEYFSETQRNKGNFPGRFSGRQFSNSRSEMNVSTLELGDSALYLCASTSRNMGTDTQYFGPGTRLTVL.

The chain couples TRBV24-1 to TRBJ2-5, with 14 positions matching TRBD2. The CDR3 contains 15 residues. Per the germline V gene, CDR1 is KGHDR and CDR2 is SFDVKD. The junction had 7 bases not matched to a gene; V was cut back by 9 bases and J by 5 bases. Here the CDR3 reads CATGGTSGSVETQYF. Written as DNA, the CDR3 is TGTGCCACCGGAGGGACTAGCGGGAGCGTGGAGACCCAGTACTTC.

This sequence joins TRBV6-5 and TRBJ2-1, with D perhaps TRBD1 (5 bases). The germline CDR1 and CDR2 sequences are MNHEY and SVGAGI. Trimming removed 6 bases at V and 7 bases at J, with 10 bases between. The length of the CDR3 is 12 residues. The CDR3 region has the DNA TGTGCCAGCAGCCCGACAGTGAATGAGCAGTTCTTC. This translates into CASSPTVNEQFF.

This clonotype was seen ten or more times. J is TRBJ2-5 and V is TRBV7-9, with D perhaps being TRBD1 or TRBD2 (5 bases each). CDR1 SEHNR and CDR2 FQNEAQ come from the germline V gene (reference sequence). This CDR3 comprises 16 residues. V dropped 5 bases and J dropped 8 bases, with 24 bases sitting between them. The CDR3 nucleotides are TGTGCCAGCAGCAACTCTCGCGGGCCCCTGCAGGGAACCCAGTACTTC. Its protein is CASSNSRGPLQGTQYF. Variable domain in full (rest from reference TRBV7-9 and TRBJ2-5): DTGVSQNPRHKITKRGQNVTFRCDPISEHNRLYWYRQTLGQGPEFLTYFQNEAQLEKSRLLSDRFSAERPKGSFSTLEIQRTEQGDSAMYLCASSNSRGPLQGTQYFGPGTRLLVL.

This clonotype was seen more than once but under ten times. V and J are TRBV7-8 and TRBJ2-5, with 8 bases fitting TRBD2. Per the germline V gene, CDR1 is SGHVS and CDR2 is FQNEAQ. The CDR3 consists of 18 residues. J was trimmed by 5 bases and V by 2 bases; bases with no gene match: 16. This chain's CDR3 is CASSLTLSGGRSDETQYF. Written as DNA, the CDR3 is TGTGCCAGCAGCTTAACTTTGAGTGGCGGGAGGTCGGACGAGACCCAGTACTTC.

The V and J genes are TRBV27 and TRBJ2-6, with 9 bases matching TRBD1. This CDR3 spans 17 amino acids. Unmatched junction bases numbered 7, after V lost 5 bases and J lost 2 bases. CDR1 and CDR2 (germline): MNHEY, SMNVEV (reference sequence). Here the CDR3 reads CASSSPGQGAGANVLTF. The CDR3 DNA is TGTGCCAGCAGTAGTCCGGGACAGGGTGCTGGGGCCAACGTCCTGACTTTC. Complete variable domain (other parts from reference TRBV27 and TRBJ2-6): EAQVTQNPRYLITVTGKKLTVTCSQNMNHEYMSWYRQDPGLGLRQIYYSMNVEVTDKGDVPEGYKVSRKEKRNFPLILESPSPNQTSLYFCASSSPGQGAGANVLTFGAGSRLTVL.

This sequence joins TRBV5-1 and TRBJ1-2, with TRBD1 as a possible D gene (6 bases). V was clipped by 1 base and J by 5 bases, with 12 bases between them. The germline V gene has CDR1 SGHRS and CDR2 YFSETQ. The CDR3 contains 14 residues. Written as DNA, the CDR3 is TGCGCCAGCAGCTTGAGGGGGGCAGAGTATGGCTACACCTTC. Amino acids: CASSLRGAEYGYTF. The variable domain in full, with the rest retrieved from reference TRBV5-1 and TRBJ1-2, is KAGVTQTPRYLIKTRGQQVTLSCSPISGHRSVSWYQQTPGQGLQFLFEYFSETQRNKGNFPGRFSGRQFSNSRSEMNVSTLELGDSALYLCASSLRGAEYGYTFGSGTRLTVV.

In the case of this clonotype: Likely a read error: the CDR3 ends without its conserved phenylalanine or tryptophan. The V call is TRBV5-1, the J call TRBJ2-1; D gene uncertain. This CDR3 has 15 residues. The germline V gene encodes CDR1 SGHRS and CDR2 YFSETQ. With 4 bases removed from V and 3 bases from J, the gap between germline ends came to 14 bases. The CDR3 DNA follows: TGCGCCAGCAGCGTTGGACGGTCAGTCTACAATGAGCAGTTCCTC. This encodes CASSVGRSVYNEQFL.

The rearrangement joins TRBV5-1 to TRBJ2-3, with 7 bases that match TRBD2. Per germline, CDR1 SGHRS and CDR2 YFSETQ. J lost 0 bases, V lost 4 bases, and 5 bases had no gene match. This CDR3 is built from 15 residues. The CDR3 sequence is CASSTYSGSTDTQYF. The CDR3 DNA sequence: TGCGCCAGCAGCACTTATAGCGGGAGCACAGATACGCAGTATTTT.

This clonotype was seen many times. In nucleotides, the CDR3 is TGTGCCAGCAGTGGACTACCAGCCTACAATGAGCAGTTCTTC. Protein: CASSGLPAYNEQFF. The chain carries TRBV12-3 or TRBV12-4 and TRBJ2-1, with a possible D match to TRBD2 (6 bases). Trimming took off 5 bases at V and 2 bases at J, with 10 bases between the two ends. The CDR3 has 14 amino acids.

This clonotype showed up many times. This chain uses TRBV5-4 with TRBJ2-1, with D possibly matching TRBD2 (6 bases). This CDR3 contains 13 residues. The germline V and J ends were trimmed by 7 bases and 7 bases, with 15 bases remaining between them. Germline V lookup: CDR1 SGHNT, CDR2 YYREEE (reference sequence). DNA for the CDR3: TGTGCCAGCGCCCTGGGGGGATCTAATGAGCAGTTCTTC. Its protein product is CASALGGSNEQFF. The full variable domain, in which reference TRBV5-4 and TRBJ2-1 provide the parts outside the CDR3, is ETGVTQSPTHLIKTRGQQVTLRCSSQSGHNTVSWYQQALGQGPQFIFQYYREEENGRGNFPPRFSGLQFPNYSSELNVNALELDDSALYLCASALGGSNEQFFGPGTRLTVL.

The V and J genes are TRBV3-1 and TRBJ1-1; D remains unclear. This CDR3 region has 12 residues. CDR1 is LGHDT and CDR2 is YNNKEL in the germline V gene (reference sequence). V was shortened by 4 bases and J by 10 bases, with 13 bases between the two germline ends. CDR3 coding DNA: TGTGCCAGCAGCCCATGGATCGAGGGAGCTTTCTTT. This codes for CASSPWIEGAFF.

In its sample, this clonotype was seen a few times. V gene TRBV2 combines with J gene TRBJ2-7, with 10 bases matching TRBD2. The CDR3 length is 15 residues. Looked up from germline, CDR1 is SNHLY and CDR2 is FYNNEI. V was pared by 4 bases and J by 4 bases, with 7 bases of the junction left unmatched. CDR3 DNA sequence: TGTGCCAGCAGTGTATCTAGCGGGAGCAGGTACGAGCAGTACTTC. Translated: CASSVSSGSRYEQYF.

The V and J genes are TRBV5-8 and TRBJ2-7, with 7 bases identical to TRBD2. The CDR3 contains 15 residues. The germline V gene has CDR1 SGHTS and CDR2 YDEGEE. V was clipped by 9 bases and J by 7 bases; unmatched bases: 19. The CDR3 DNA follows: TGTGCCACCGACACAAGAACCGGGACTATACCGGAGCAGTACTTC. It specifies CATDTRTGTIPEQYF.

The chain links TRBV21-1 to TRBJ2-7; the table assigns TRBD1, which was not confirmed against the DNA. TRBV21-1 is termed a pseudogene. This CDR3 has 16 amino acids. CDR3 protein: CASDPPWDRGSDEQYV. CDR3 coding DNA: TGTGCCAGCGACCCACCGTGGGACAGGGGTTCGGACGAGCAGTACGTC.

This clonotype was detected only a few times. The chain combines TRBV2 with TRBJ2-2; 7 bases are a match to TRBD2. The CDR3 consists of 14 residues. Per germline, CDR1 SNHLY and CDR2 FYNNEI. V lost 7 bases to trimming and J lost 3 bases; unmatched junction nucleotides: 5. In DNA form, the CDR3 reads TGTGCCAGCACTAGCGGACGGGACACCGGGGAGCTGTTTTTT. Its translation: CASTSGRDTGELFF.

The CDR3 DNA follows: TGTGCCAGCAGTTGGGACACCTCCTACGAGCAGTACGTC. This codes for CASSWDTSYEQYV. This chain links TRBV6-2 or TRBV6-3 with TRBJ2-7; possible D gene TRBD1, 6 bases. Germline assignment: CDR1 MNHEY and CDR2 SVGEGT. The CDR3 runs 13 residues. Trimming stripped 4 bases from V and 0 bases from J, with 7 bases between.

This clonotype was seen more than once but under ten times. The chain joins TRBV14 to TRBJ1-2; D is possibly TRBD1 (5 bases). Germline CDR1 is SGHDN and CDR2 is FVKESK. V was trimmed by 2 bases and J by 3 bases, leaving 16 bases between them. The CDR3 loop spans 16 amino acids. CDR3 residues: CASSQIRRDGYYGYTF. As DNA, the CDR3 is TGTGCCAGCAGCCAAATCAGACGGGACGGATACTATGGCTACACCTTC.

This chain links TRBV2 with TRBJ2-1, with TRBD1 as a possible D gene (6 bases). Trimming stripped 8 bases from V and 1 base from J, with 15 bases between. The V gene's germline CDR1 is SNHLY and CDR2 FYNNEI. This CDR3 comprises 15 residues. The CDR3 here is CASGVIQGSYNEQFF. The CDR3 DNA reads as TGTGCCAGCGGGGTAATCCAGGGGTCCTACAATGAGCAGTTCTTC.

V gene TRBV3-1 combines with J gene TRBJ2-1; D is perhaps TRBD1 (6 bases). The germline gives CDR1 LGHDT, CDR2 YNNKEL (reference sequence). CDR3 size: 17 residues. V was cut by 8 bases and J by 1 base, with 21 bases left in between. The CDR3 DNA follows: TGTGCCAGCTCCACACGGTTACTGGGGGCATCCTACAATGAGCAGTTCTTC. Translation gives CASSTRLLGASYNEQFF.

V is TRBV7-9 and J is TRBJ1-1; 10 nucleotides align to TRBD1. CDR3 length equals 15 residues. V dropped 1 base and J dropped 5; count of bases not matched to a gene: 4. CDR1 and CDR2 from the germline V gene are SEHNR and FQNEAQ (reference sequence). The CDR3 spells CASSLGGTGVTEAFF. CDR3 bases: TGTGCCAGCAGCTTAGGAGGGACAGGGGTAACTGAAGCTTTCTTT.

V and J are TRBV3-1 and TRBJ2-7, with D possibly being TRBD1 (5 bases). Per germline, CDR1 LGHDT and CDR2 YNNKEL (reference sequence). This CDR3 region has 15 residues. V lost 11 bases to trimming and J lost 3 bases, with 23 bases between them. The CDR3 DNA is TGTGCCTCCAGCCAGGGTACAAGTCCCTTCTACGAGCAGTACTTC. Translated, it gives CASSQGTSPFYEQYF.

This clonotype has more than one count but fewer than ten. This rearrangement joins TRBV9 to TRBJ2-7, with D maybe TRBD2 (6 bases). Germline V lookup: CDR1 SGDLS, CDR2 YYNGEE. The ends were cut back, 4 bases at V and 7 bases at J, with 21 bases in the middle. CDR3 length: 15 amino acids. CDR3: CASSPAPQLGREQYF. CDR3 DNA sequence: TGTGCCAGCAGCCCAGCCCCGCAACTAGGGAGGGAGCAGTACTTC.